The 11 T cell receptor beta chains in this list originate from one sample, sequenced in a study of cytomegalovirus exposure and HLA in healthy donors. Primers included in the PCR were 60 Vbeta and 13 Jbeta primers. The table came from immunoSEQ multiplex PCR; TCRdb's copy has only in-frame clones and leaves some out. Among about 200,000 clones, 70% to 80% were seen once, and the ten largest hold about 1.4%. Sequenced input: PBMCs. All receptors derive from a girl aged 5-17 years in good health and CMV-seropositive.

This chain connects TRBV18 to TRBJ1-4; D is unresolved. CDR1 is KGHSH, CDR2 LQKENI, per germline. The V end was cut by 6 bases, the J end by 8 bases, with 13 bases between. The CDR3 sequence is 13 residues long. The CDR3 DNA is TGTGCCAGCTCCCTCAAAGCGGCCGAAAAACTGTTTTTT. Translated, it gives CASSLKAAEKLFF.

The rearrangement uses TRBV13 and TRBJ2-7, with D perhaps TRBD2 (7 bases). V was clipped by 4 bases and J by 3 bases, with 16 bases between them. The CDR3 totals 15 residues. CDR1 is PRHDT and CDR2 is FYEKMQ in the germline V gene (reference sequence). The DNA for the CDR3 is TGTGCCAGCAGCTCCGGGGGGCCTCACCTCTACGAGCAGTACTTC. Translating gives CASSSGGPHLYEQYF.

The CDR3 coding sequence is TGCGCCAGCAGCTTGGAGACTAGGGGAGCAGATACGCAGTATTTT. Translation gives CASSLETRGADTQYF. J is TRBJ2-3 and V is TRBV5-1; a possible D gene is TRBD2 (6 bases). The CDR3 sequence is 15 residues long. Looked up from germline, CDR1 is SGHRS and CDR2 is YFSETQ. Trimming took 0 bases from V and 4 from J, leaving 12 bases between them.

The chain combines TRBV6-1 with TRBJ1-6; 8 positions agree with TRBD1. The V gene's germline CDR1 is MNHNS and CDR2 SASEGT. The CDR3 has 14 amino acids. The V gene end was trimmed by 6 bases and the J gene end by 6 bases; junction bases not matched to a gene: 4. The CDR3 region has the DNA TGTGCCAGCAGCCAGGGACAGGTTAATTCACCCCTCCACTTT. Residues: CASSQGQVNSPLHF.

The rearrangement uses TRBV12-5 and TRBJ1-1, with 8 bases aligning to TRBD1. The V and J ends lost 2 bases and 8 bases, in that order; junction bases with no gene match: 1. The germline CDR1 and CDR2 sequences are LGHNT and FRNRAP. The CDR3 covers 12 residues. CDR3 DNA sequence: TGTGCTAGTGGTTTGTGGACAGGGGAAGCTTTCTTT. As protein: CASGLWTGEAFF. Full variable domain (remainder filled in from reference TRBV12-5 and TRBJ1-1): DARVTQTPRHKVTEMGQEVTMRCQPILGHNTVFWYRQTMMQGLELLAYFRNRAPLDDSGMPKDRFSAEMPDATLATLKIQPSEPRDSAVYFCASGLWTGEAFFGQGTRLTVV.

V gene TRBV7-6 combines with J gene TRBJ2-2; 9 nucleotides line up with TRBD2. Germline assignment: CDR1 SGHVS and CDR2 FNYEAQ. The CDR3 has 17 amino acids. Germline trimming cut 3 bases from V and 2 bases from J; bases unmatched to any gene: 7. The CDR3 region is CASSFPLRGGNTGELFF. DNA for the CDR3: TGTGCCAGCAGCTTTCCCCTGCGGGGGGGAAACACCGGGGAGCTGTTTTTT.

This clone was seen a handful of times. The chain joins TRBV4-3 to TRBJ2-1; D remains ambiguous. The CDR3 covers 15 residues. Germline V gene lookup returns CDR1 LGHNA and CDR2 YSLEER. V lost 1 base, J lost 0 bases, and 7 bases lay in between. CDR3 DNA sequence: TGCGCCAGCAGCCAAGGTCGCAGCTCCTACAATGAGCAGTTCTTC. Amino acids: CASSQGRSSYNEQFF.

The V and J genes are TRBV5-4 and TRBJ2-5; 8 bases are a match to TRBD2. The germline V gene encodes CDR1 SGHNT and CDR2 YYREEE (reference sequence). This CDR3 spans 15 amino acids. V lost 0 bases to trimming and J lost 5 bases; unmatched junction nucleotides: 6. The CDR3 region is CASSLVTGGEETQYF. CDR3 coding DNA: TGTGCCAGCAGCTTGGTTACGGGGGGGGAGGAGACCCAGTACTTC.

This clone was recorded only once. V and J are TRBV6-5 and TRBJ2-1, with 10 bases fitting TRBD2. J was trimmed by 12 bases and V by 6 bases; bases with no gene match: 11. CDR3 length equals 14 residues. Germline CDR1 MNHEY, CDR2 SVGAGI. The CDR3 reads CASRGSGGASMQFF. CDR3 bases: TGTGCCAGCAGGGGAAGCGGGGGGGCGAGTATGCAGTTCTTC.

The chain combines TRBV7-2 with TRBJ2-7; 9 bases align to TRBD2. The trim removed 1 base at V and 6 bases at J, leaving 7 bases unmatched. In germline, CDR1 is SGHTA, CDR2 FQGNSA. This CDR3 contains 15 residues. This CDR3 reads CASSLGLAGTSEQYF. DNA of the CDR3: TGTGCCAGCAGCTTAGGGCTAGCGGGGACAAGCGAGCAGTACTTC.

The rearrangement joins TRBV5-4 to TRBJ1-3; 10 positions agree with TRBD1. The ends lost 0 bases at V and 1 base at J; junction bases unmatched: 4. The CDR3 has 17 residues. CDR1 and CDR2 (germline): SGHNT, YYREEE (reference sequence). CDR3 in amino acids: CASSLGLGQGSGNTIYF. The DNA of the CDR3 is TGTGCCAGCAGCTTGGGGCTGGGACAGGGGTCTGGAAACACCATATATTTT. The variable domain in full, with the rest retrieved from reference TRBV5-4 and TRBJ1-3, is ETGVTQSPTHLIKTRGQQVTLRCSSQSGHNTVSWYQQALGQGPQFIFQYYREEENGRGNFPPRFSGLQFPNYSSELNVNALELDDSALYLCASSLGLGQGSGNTIYFGEGSWLTVV.